The 18 T cell receptor beta chains below come from one sample, sequenced in a study of shared clonotypes between healthy human individuals. Clones were read by immunoSEQ multiplex PCR, and TCRdb kept only the in-frame ones, dropping some. The data contain 2 million to 2.5 million clones, approximately 94% of them singletons. The sample consisted of naive CD4+ T cells sorted from blood. Subset here: CD45RA+ positively selected. These receptor sequences come from a man aged 18-30 years in good health.

On this clone: Other DNA sequences in this sample translate to the same CDR3. The chain has TRBV7-2 and TRBJ2-7; the D is unclear. Germline V gene data show CDR1 as SGHTA and CDR2 as FQGNSA. The CDR3 has 13 amino acids. Trimming took off 1 base at V and 3 bases at J, with 7 bases between the two ends. Here the CDR3 reads CASSLGPGYEQYF. CDR3 bases: TGTGCCAGCAGCTTAGGACCAGGCTACGAGCAGTACTTC.

The rearrangement joins TRBV25-1 to TRBJ2-1; 9 nucleotides line up with TRBD2. Germline-derived CDR1 and CDR2 are MGHDK and SYGVNS. CDR3 size: 14 residues. The J segment lost 8 bases and the V segment lost 2 bases, leaving 4 bases of the junction unmatched. CDR3 DNA sequence: TGTGCCAGCAGTGAAGCCGGGACTAGCCATGAGCAGTTCTTC. Its protein product is CASSEAGTSHEQFF. Based on the CDR3 plus reference TRBV25-1 and TRBJ2-1, the full variable domain is EADIYQTPRYLVIGTGKKITLECSQTMGHDKMYWYQQDPGMELHLIHYSYGVNSTEKGDLSSESTVSRIRTEHFPLTLESARPSHTSQYLCASSEAGTSHEQFFGPGTRLTVL.

The chain couples TRBV5-6 to TRBJ2-1, with D hard to call. CDR3 length: 14 amino acids. The V and J ends lost 0 bases and 3 bases respectively, with 7 bases between them. Germline V gives CDR1 SGHDT, CDR2 YYEEEE. In nucleotides, the CDR3 is TGTGCCAGCAGCTTGGTCAGTTACTACAATGAGCAGTTCTTC. It encodes CASSLVSYYNEQFF.

The chain carries TRBV6-5 and TRBJ1-5; weak D call: TRBD1 (6 bases). CDR3 length: 15 residues. The V gene's germline CDR1 is MNHEY and CDR2 SVGAGI. The V and J ends lost 6 bases and 2 bases respectively, with 14 bases between them. CDR3 DNA sequence: TGTGCCAGCAGAGCCGGGACAACCGGCAATCAGCCCCAGCATTTT. It is translated as CASRAGTTGNQPQHF.

The V call is TRBV5-1, the J call TRBJ1-2; D not resolved. CDR3 size: 13 residues. V lost 0 bases to trimming and J lost 8 bases, with 11 bases between them. Per the germline V gene, CDR1 is SGHRS and CDR2 is YFSETQ. CDR3 protein: CASSLVESEGYTF. CDR3 nucleotide sequence: TGCGCCAGCAGCTTGGTCGAAAGCGAGGGCTACACCTTC. The full variable domain, its missing parts supplied by reference TRBV5-1 and TRBJ1-2, is KAGVTQTPRYLIKTRGQQVTLSCSPISGHRSVSWYQQTPGQGLQFLFEYFSETQRNKGNFPGRFSGRQFSNSRSEMNVSTLELGDSALYLCASSLVESEGYTFGSGTRLTVV.

V usage is TRBV5-1 and J usage is TRBJ1-4; D might be TRBD1 (5 bases). V gave up 4 bases and J gave up 1 base, with 23 bases separating them. Per germline, CDR1 SGHRS and CDR2 YFSETQ. This CDR3 is built from 19 residues. The CDR3 spells CASSHLGVSGGRTNEKLFF. The CDR3 bases are TGCGCCAGCAGCCACCTGGGGGTTAGTGGGGGACGAACTAATGAAAAACTGTTTTTT. The full variable domain, with the rest looked up from reference TRBV5-1 and TRBJ1-4, is KAGVTQTPRYLIKTRGQQVTLSCSPISGHRSVSWYQQTPGQGLQFLFEYFSETQRNKGNFPGRFSGRQFSNSRSEMNVSTLELGDSALYLCASSHLGVSGGRTNEKLFFGSGTQLSVL.

The chain couples TRBV4-1 to TRBJ2-1; 11 nucleotides line up with TRBD2. V shed 0 bases and J 4 bases; nucleotides not matched to a gene: 5. Germline V lookup: CDR1 MGHRA, CDR2 YSYEKL. The CDR3 consists of 17 residues. The CDR3 spells CASSQDLAGGRYNEQFF. The CDR3 nucleotides read TGCGCCAGCAGCCAAGATCTAGCGGGGGGCCGATACAATGAGCAGTTCTTC.

V and J are TRBV7-3 and TRBJ1-1; perhaps TRBD1 as D (5 bases). Germline loops: CDR1 SGHTA, CDR2 FQGTGA. The CDR3 has 17 amino acids. With 0 bases removed from V and 3 bases from J, the gap between germline ends came to 17 bases. Here the CDR3 reads CASSLTGAVGVDTEAFF. The CDR3 nucleotides read TGTGCCAGCAGCTTAACAGGGGCTGTAGGGGTGGACACTGAAGCTTTCTTT.

This clone appeared once. The chain couples TRBV19 to TRBJ2-7, with no clear D. With 3 bases removed from V and 2 bases from J, the gap between germline ends came to 8 bases. The CDR3 loop spans 13 amino acids. Germline V gives CDR1 LNHDA, CDR2 SQIVND (reference sequence). The CDR3 DNA is TGTGCCAGTAGTATTATCTATCCCTACGAGCAGTACTTC. Amino acid sequence: CASSIIYPYEQYF.

The chain combines TRBV27 with TRBJ1-5, with D possibly TRBD1 on 6 matching bases. Germline V gene sequence: CDR1 MNHEY, CDR2 SMNVEV (reference sequence). With 6 bases removed from V and 3 bases from J, the gap between germline ends came to 15 bases. CDR3 size: 15 residues. CDR3 amino acids: CASSRYTGSNQPQHF. CDR3 DNA sequence: TGTGCCAGCAGCAGATATACAGGGTCCAATCAGCCCCAGCATTTT.

The J gene is TRBJ2-1, the V gene TRBV5-4; no clear D gene. Trimming took off 5 bases at V and 8 bases at J, with 14 bases between the two ends. The length of the CDR3 is 13 residues. Germline-derived CDR1 and CDR2 are SGHNT and YYREEE (reference sequence). The CDR3 DNA follows: TGTGCCAGCAGACTCGGGCTTCGCGATGAGCAGTTCTTC. Its protein product is CASRLGLRDEQFF.

V and J are TRBV29-1 and TRBJ2-3; D is undetermined. The ends were cut back, 4 bases at V and 2 bases at J, with 10 bases in the middle. The CDR3 spans 13 residues. Looked up from germline, CDR1 is SQVTM and CDR2 is ANQGSEA. CDR3 in amino acids: CSVVADFTDTQYF. The CDR3 DNA is TGCAGCGTTGTCGCGGATTTCACAGATACGCAGTATTTT.

The CDR3 sequence is CAIRGASTEAFF. Here the CDR3 DNA reads TGTGCCATCCGGGGGGCGAGTACTGAAGCTTTCTTT. The genes are TRBV10-3 and TRBJ1-1; maybe TRBD1 (6 bases). Trimming stripped 8 bases from V and 5 bases from J, with 12 bases between. CDR1 and CDR2 (germline): ENHRY, SYGVKD. The CDR3 extends over 12 amino acids.

This chain connects TRBV7-2 to TRBJ2-4, with D unclear. Trimming left V 1 base short and J 6 bases short, with 10 bases between. From germline, CDR1 is SGHTA and CDR2 FQGNSA. The CDR3 is made up of 14 amino acids. The CDR3 sequence is CASSLGVPPNIQYF. In DNA, the CDR3 is TGTGCCAGCAGCTTAGGGGTCCCCCCAAACATTCAGTACTTC.

J is TRBJ2-2 and V is TRBV6-5; TRBD2 matches at 10 bases. CDR1 is MNHEY, CDR2 SVGAGI, per germline. This CDR3 is 14 amino acids long. V trimming: 9 bases; J trimming: 5 bases; junction bases outside the gene matches: 6. CDR3 loop: CARGVAGGTGELFF. CDR3 DNA: TGTGCCAGGGGGGTAGCGGGAGGAACCGGGGAGCTGTTTTTT.

V usage is TRBV7-3 and J usage is TRBJ1-5, with D tentatively TRBD1 (5 bases). The CDR3 covers 16 residues. V was shortened by 11 bases and J by 9 bases, with 29 bases between the two germline ends. Per the germline V gene, CDR1 is SGHTA and CDR2 is FQGTGA. The CDR3 loop reads CAATAGHHIASWPQHF. The CDR3 DNA is TGTGCCGCAACGGCCGGACACCACATTGCGTCCTGGCCCCAGCATTTT.

This clone appeared once. The chain recombines TRBV19 with TRBJ1-1; tentatively, D is TRBD1 (5 bases). The CDR3 sequence is 13 residues long. Per germline, CDR1 LNHDA and CDR2 SQIVND (reference sequence). With 9 bases removed from V and 5 bases from J, the gap between germline ends came to 16 bases. CDR3 DNA: TGTGCCAGCACAACTGGGGCCAGGACTGAAGCTTTCTTT. The encoded protein is CASTTGARTEAFF.

This clone was detected once. The chain couples TRBV30 to TRBJ2-5, with TRBD1 matching 10 bases. This CDR3 has 16 amino acids. Germline trimming cut 0 bases from V and 4 bases from J; bases unmatched to any gene: 8. Germline CDR1 and CDR2: GTSNPN and SVGIG (reference sequence). The CDR3 DNA follows: TGTGCCTGGAGTGTAGGGACAGGGGTGGTTCGAGAGACCCAGTACTTC. Translated: CAWSVGTGVVRETQYF.